This T cell receptor (beta chain) was obtained from a study of blood T cell repertoires in COVID-19. Study-wide background: Collection of acute and convalescent COVID-19 samples took place in the United States, Italy and Spain. T cells, B-cell-depleted T cells, or PBMCs provided the cDNA or gDNA that served as material.

Germline V gene sequence: CDR1 MRHNA, CDR2 SNTAGT. With V trimmed by 0 bases and J by 5 bases, 6 bases remained unmatched. The CDR3 sequence is 15 residues long. Original handling: Amplifying reference gene primers gave estimates of nucleated cell counts. TCRdb's copy holds only in-frame clones and misses some; the assay was immunoSEQ multiplex PCR. V and J calls and clone size are copied from that table; D and trimming were computed from the DNA. The table lists 140,000 to 150,000 clones, more than 75% of them singletons. This clonotype was obtained from a human donor with acute or convalescent COVID-19. The donor label of this sample is uncertain. The sequenced material came from peripheral blood. The rearrangement links TRBV6-4 to TRBJ1-2; TRBD1 matches at 7 bases. CDR3 residues: CASSDSARGRYGYTF. DNA for the CDR3: TGTGCCAGCAGTGACTCGGCCAGGGGGAGGTATGGCTACACCTTC.